Below are 25 T cell receptor beta chains sequenced from a single sample in a study of PD-1 blockade in mismatch repair-deficient tumors. The protocol was immunoSEQ multiplex PCR, while the TCRdb copy is restricted to in-frame clones and leaves out a portion. Here the sample spans some 85,000 clones, 65% to 85% being singletons. Sequenced material: peripheral blood, taken 44 weeks after starting pembrolizumab. These receptors were obtained from an adult with mismatch repair-deficient cancer.

The chain uses TRBV20-1 and TRBJ1-2, with a tentative D call TRBD1 (5 bases). Germline-derived CDR1 and CDR2 are DFQATT and SNEGSKA (reference sequence). CDR3 size: 11 residues. V lost 7 bases to trimming and J lost 7 bases, with 13 bases between them. CDR3 sequence (DNA): TGCAGTGACAGTAGGGACCTTGGCTACACCTTC. Residues: CSDSRDLGYTF.

This clone was recorded only once. The V and J genes are TRBV19 and TRBJ2-4; 7 bases line up with TRBD1. The CDR3 is 14 amino acids. Germline loops: CDR1 LNHDA, CDR2 SQIVND (reference sequence). V lost 6 bases, J lost 1 base, and 3 bases stayed unmatched. The CDR3 is CASRLDRAKNIQYF. The CDR3, as DNA: TGTGCCAGTAGGCTGGACAGGGCCAAAAACATTCAGTACTTC.

The genes are TRBV10-1 and TRBJ2-7; D is tentatively TRBD1 or TRBD2 (5 bases each). V gave up 9 bases and J gave up 2 bases, with 11 bases separating them. The germline V gene has CDR1 WNHNN and CDR2 SYGVQD (reference sequence). This CDR3 comprises 12 residues. The CDR3 bases are TGCGCCAGTAGGGACGGGCCCTACGAGCAGTACTTC. It encodes CASRDGPYEQYF.

The chain has TRBV25-1 and TRBJ1-2; D possibly corresponds to TRBD1 (5 bases). This CDR3 region has 12 residues. V dropped 10 bases and J dropped 4 bases, with 13 bases sitting between them. Germline V CDR1 and CDR2: MGHDK, SYGVNS. The DNA of the CDR3 is TGTGCCACAGTGGGGGGGGGCTATGGCTACACCTTC. Its protein is CATVGGGYGYTF.

J is TRBJ2-5 and V is TRBV7-9; tentative D call: TRBD2 (6 bases). Germline-derived CDR1 and CDR2 are SEHNR and FQNEAQ (reference sequence). CDR3 length equals 14 residues. V was clipped by 3 bases and J by 5 bases, with 13 bases between them. The CDR3 DNA reads TGTGCCAGCAGCTTTAGCGGTGTTGGGGAGACCCAGTACTTC. Encoded protein: CASSFSGVGETQYF.

V and J are TRBV9 and TRBJ1-3; 7 bases are shared with TRBD1. Germline trimming cut 4 bases from V and 3 bases from J; bases unmatched to any gene: 4. The CDR3 loop spans 14 amino acids. From germline, CDR1 is SGDLS and CDR2 YYNGEE. The CDR3 protein is CASSPTGSGNTIYF. CDR3 sequence (DNA): TGTGCCAGCAGCCCGACAGGGAGTGGAAACACCATATATTTT. Looking up the rest from reference TRBV9 and TRBJ1-3 gives the full variable domain: DSGVTQTPKHLITATGQRVTLRCSPRSGDLSVYWYQQSLDQGLQFLIQYYNGEERAKGNILERFSAQQFPDLHSELNLSSLELGDSALYFCASSPTGSGNTIYFGEGSWLTVV.

The chain links TRBV11-2 to TRBJ2-7, with D perhaps given as TRBD1 or TRBD2 (6 bases each). V dropped 6 bases and J dropped 2 bases, with 14 bases sitting between them. The CDR3 spans 14 residues. CDR1 is SGHAT, CDR2 FQNNGV, per germline. The CDR3 DNA follows: TGTGCCAGCAGTCAGGGGACTTTCCCCTACGAGCAGTACTTC. It codes for CASSQGTFPYEQYF.

This clone was picked up one time. V usage is TRBV5-4 and J usage is TRBJ1-4; D is unclear. In germline, CDR1 is SGHNT, CDR2 YYREEE (reference sequence). V dropped 6 bases and J dropped 3 bases, with 12 bases sitting between them. The CDR3 consists of 14 residues. The CDR3 DNA is TGTGCCAGCACCGAGGGCTCGGCTAATGAAAAACTGTTTTTT. Translated: CASTEGSANEKLFF.

The J gene is TRBJ1-3, the V gene TRBV5-5, with D uncertain. Germline V gene data show CDR1 as SGHKS and CDR2 as YYEKEE (reference sequence). With 2 bases removed from V and 4 bases from J, the gap between germline ends came to 7 bases. The CDR3 sequence is 13 residues long. The DNA for the CDR3 is TGTGCCAGCAGCTTTGACGGCGGAAACACCATATATTTT. Protein: CASSFDGGNTIYF.

This clone was found once. The J gene is TRBJ2-1, the V gene TRBV7-9; 10 bases are shared with TRBD2. The trim removed 3 bases at V and 6 bases at J, leaving 5 bases unmatched. CDR3 size: 15 residues. Germline V gene lookup returns CDR1 SEHNR and CDR2 FQNEAQ (reference sequence). CDR3 DNA sequence: TGTGCCAGCAGCTTTCTAGCGGGAGATCCCAATGAGCAGTTCTTC. It encodes CASSFLAGDPNEQFF.

The chain employs TRBV11-2 and TRBJ2-6, with 7 positions matching TRBD1. The V segment lost 5 bases and the J segment 1 base; nucleotides outside the gene matches: 11. The CDR3 sequence is 18 residues long. Per the germline V gene, CDR1 is SGHAT and CDR2 is FQNNGV. CDR3 in amino acids: CASSARDRSSSGANVLTF. CDR3 DNA: TGTGCCAGCAGCGCCCGGGACAGATCTTCGTCTGGGGCCAACGTCCTGACTTTC.

This chain uses TRBV13 with TRBJ2-1; no firm D call. The germline V gene encodes CDR1 PRHDT and CDR2 FYEKMQ (reference sequence). The CDR3 length is 13 residues. V shed 0 bases and J shed 9 bases, with 9 bases lying between them. The CDR3 coding sequence is TGTGCCAGCAGCTTAGGAGGGCTCGTTGAGCAGTTCTTC. This translates into CASSLGGLVEQFF. The full variable domain, completed using reference TRBV13 and TRBJ2-1, is AAGVIQSPRHLIKEKRETATLKCYPIPRHDTVYWYQQGPGQDPQFLISFYEKMQSDKGSIPDRFSAQQFSDYHSELNMSSLELGDSALYFCASSLGGLVEQFFGPGTRLTVL.

This sequence joins TRBV7-9 and TRBJ2-7; D uncertain. V shed 3 bases and J shed 6 bases, with 9 bases lying between them. CDR3 size: 12 residues. CDR1 SEHNR and CDR2 FQNEAQ come from the germline V gene (reference sequence). CDR3 in amino acids: CASSFGSIEQYF. The CDR3 DNA reads as TGTGCCAGCAGCTTCGGGTCGATCGAGCAGTACTTC.

The V gene is TRBV6-1, the J gene TRBJ2-1, with D unresolved. V dropped 1 base and J dropped 7 bases, with 17 bases sitting between them. Germline values: CDR1 MNHNS, CDR2 SASEGT. The CDR3 length is 16 residues. The CDR3 sequence: CASSEGGRWLRNEQFF. The CDR3 nucleotides read TGTGCCAGCAGTGAAGGAGGCCGGTGGTTGAGGAATGAGCAGTTCTTC.

The V gene is TRBV18, the J gene TRBJ2-1, with D possibly TRBD1 on 5 matching bases. Germline V lookup: CDR1 KGHSH, CDR2 LQKENI. This CDR3 comprises 19 residues. V was trimmed by 4 bases and J by 5 bases, leaving 27 bases between them. CDR3: CASSLVGAAKRALNNEQFF. In DNA, the CDR3 is TGTGCCAGCTCACTTGTAGGGGCCGCAAAACGAGCCCTAAACAATGAGCAGTTCTTC.

This clone was seen a few times. The CDR3 spells CASSSPTAAESFSGETQYF. DNA of the CDR3: TGTGCCAGCAGCTCGCCGACAGCGGCGGAGTCCTTTTCGGGGGAGACCCAGTACTTC. This chain uses TRBV11-3 with TRBJ2-5, with D perhaps being TRBD1 or TRBD2 (5 bases each). In germline, CDR1 is SGHNT, CDR2 YENEEA. This CDR3 region has 19 residues. Trimming pared 4 bases from V and 5 bases from J, leaving 29 bases between.

The chain couples TRBV15 to TRBJ1-2; D might be TRBD1 (6 bases). CDR3 length: 15 residues. V was cut by 0 bases and J by 5 bases, with 13 bases left in between. CDR1 is LNHNV and CDR2 is YYDKDF in the germline V gene (reference sequence). CDR3 sequence reads: CATSRDTGGAYGYTF. CDR3 sequence (DNA): TGTGCCACCAGCAGAGATACCGGGGGCGCTTATGGCTACACCTTC. Together with reference TRBV15 and TRBJ1-2, the CDR3 gives the full variable domain: DAMVIQNPRYQVTQFGKPVTLSCSQTLNHNVMYWYQQKSSQAPKLLFHYYDKDFNNEADTPDNFQSRRPNTSFCFLDIRSPGLGDTAMYLCATSRDTGGAYGYTFGSGTRLTVV.

J is TRBJ1-5 and V is TRBV7-2; D not certain. Germline loops: CDR1 SGHTA, CDR2 FQGNSA. Trimming took 2 bases from V and 3 from J, leaving 5 bases between them. This CDR3 comprises 13 residues. The CDR3 bases are TGTGCCAGCAGCTTAAGTCCCAATCAGCCCCAGCATTTT. Translating it yields CASSLSPNQPQHF.

The rearrangement joins TRBV7-3 to TRBJ1-1; 7 bases are a match to TRBD1. V shed 5 bases, J shed 2 bases, and the junction held 23 bases outside the gene matches. The CDR3 loop spans 20 amino acids. The germline V gene encodes CDR1 SGHTA and CDR2 FQGTGA. This CDR3 is CASSARPGWTGFGLNTEAFF. As DNA, the CDR3 is TGTGCCAGCAGCGCGAGACCCGGTTGGACAGGTTTTGGGCTCAACACTGAAGCTTTCTTT.

This chain uses TRBV29-1 with TRBJ2-5; 8 bases line up with TRBD2. This CDR3 has 14 amino acids. Germline CDR1 is SQVTM and CDR2 is ANQGSEA. V lost 6 bases to trimming and J lost 3 bases; unmatched junction nucleotides: 9. Here the CDR3 reads CSVAGAVKKETQYF. CDR3 bases: TGCAGCGTAGCGGGAGCGGTAAAGAAAGAGACCCAGTACTTC.

V gene TRBV7-7 combines with J gene TRBJ2-5, with D perhaps assigned TRBD1 or TRBD2 (6 bases each). Germline V gene sequence: CDR1 SSHAT, CDR2 FNYEAQ (reference sequence). There are 13 residues in the CDR3. The CDR3 bases are TGTGCTAGTGCCCGGGGGCCGCAAGAGACCCAGTACTTC. Protein product: CASARGPQETQYF. The entire variable domain, with the rest obtained from reference TRBV7-7 and TRBJ2-5, is as follows: GAGVSQSPRYKVTKRGQDVTLRCDPISSHATLYWYQQALGQGPEFLTYFNYEAQPDKSGLPSDRFSAERPEGSISTLTIQRTEQRDSAMYRCASARGPQETQYFGPGTRLLVL.

J is TRBJ1-2 and V is TRBV11-3; weak D call: TRBD1 (5 bases). Germline values: CDR1 SGHNT, CDR2 YENEEA. The CDR3 loop spans 13 amino acids. V was shortened by 5 bases and J by 8 bases, with 15 bases between the two germline ends. CDR3 in amino acids: CASSPGTASGYTF. The CDR3 DNA is TGTGCCAGCAGCCCGGGGACCGCGTCAGGCTACACCTTC.

The V and J genes are TRBV7-9 and TRBJ1-2; no definite D call. This CDR3 comprises 12 residues. Deletions cut 2 bases from V and 4 bases from J, with 5 bases between. The germline CDR1 and CDR2 sequences are SEHNR and FQNEAQ (reference sequence). The CDR3 region is CASSLRSYGYTF. CDR3 bases: TGTGCCAGCAGCTTACGGAGCTATGGCTACACCTTC.

The V call is TRBV11-2, the J call TRBJ2-3; 7 positions agree with TRBD2. The CDR3 consists of 17 residues. J lost 1 base, V lost 1 base, and 8 bases had no gene match. In germline, CDR1 is SGHAT, CDR2 FQNNGV. CDR3 nucleotides: TGTGCCAGCAGCTTAGGGGCTAGCGGACTTCGCACAGATACGCAGTATTTT. Translation: CASSLGASGLRTDTQYF.

The chain joins TRBV6-4 to TRBJ2-2; 8 bases align to TRBD1. V lost 5 bases to trimming and J lost 1 base; unmatched junction nucleotides: 6. The CDR3 runs 16 residues. The germline gives CDR1 MRHNA, CDR2 SNTAGT. The CDR3 DNA follows: TGTGCCAGCAGTCAGGGGGCCGGAGGGAACACCGGGGAGCTGTTTTTT. It specifies CASSQGAGGNTGELFF.